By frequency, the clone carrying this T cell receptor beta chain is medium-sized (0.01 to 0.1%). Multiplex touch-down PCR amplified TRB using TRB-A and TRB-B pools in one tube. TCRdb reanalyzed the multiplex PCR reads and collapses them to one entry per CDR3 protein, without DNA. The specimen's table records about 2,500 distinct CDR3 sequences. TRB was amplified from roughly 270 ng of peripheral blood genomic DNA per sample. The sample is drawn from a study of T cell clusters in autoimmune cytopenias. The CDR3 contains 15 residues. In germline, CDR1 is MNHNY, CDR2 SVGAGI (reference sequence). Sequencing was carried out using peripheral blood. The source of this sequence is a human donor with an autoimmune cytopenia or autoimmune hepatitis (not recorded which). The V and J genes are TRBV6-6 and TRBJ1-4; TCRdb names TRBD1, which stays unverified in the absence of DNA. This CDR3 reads CASSYSGIPGEKLFF.